The 25 T cell receptor beta chains in this list originate from one sample, sequenced in a study of OX40 agonist ivuxolimab in advanced cancers. Clones were read by immunoSEQ multiplex PCR, and TCRdb kept only the in-frame ones, dropping some. The sample consists of about 36,000 clones, under 85% of them appearing once. The sample was CD4+ or CD8+ T cells sorted from blood, taken in a trial of the OX40 agonist ivuxolimab. These receptors came from an adult with an advanced solid tumor such as melanoma, head and neck, liver or kidney cancer.

The rearrangement links TRBV10-3 to TRBJ1-2; D unclear. The germline V gene encodes CDR1 ENHRY and CDR2 SYGVKD. Trimming took off 0 bases at V and 10 bases at J, with 9 bases between the two ends. This CDR3 contains 12 residues. The CDR3 DNA is TGTGCCATCAGTGAGTCCGGAGACCACTACACCTTC. This sequence encodes CAISESGDHYTF.

The CDR3 loop reads CASSDRGSREQYF. The CDR3 DNA reads TGTGCCAGCAGCGACAGGGGATCGCGAGAGCAGTACTTC. This chain connects TRBV2 to TRBJ2-7, with 8 bases fitting TRBD1. V lost 6 bases to trimming and J lost 7 bases; unmatched junction nucleotides: 8. The CDR3 extends over 13 amino acids. Germline loops: CDR1 SNHLY, CDR2 FYNNEI.

In nucleotides, the CDR3 is TGTGCCTCCTCCCCCGCTAGCGGGAGGGCCGAATGGCCCCTGGGGTGCGCGTTCTTC. Translating gives CASSPASGRAEWPLGCAFF. J is TRBJ2-1 and V is TRBV6-9; 12 bases match TRBD2. CDR1 is MNHGY, CDR2 SVAAGI, per germline. The CDR3 loop spans 19 amino acids. Trimming removed 11 bases from V and 15 bases from J; junction bases left unmatched: 32.

The chain couples TRBV5-1 to TRBJ1-4; D not certain. V lost 0 bases and J 3 bases, leaving 15 bases between the germline ends. The CDR3 sequence is 17 residues long. Germline V gene sequence: CDR1 SGHRS, CDR2 YFSETQ. This CDR3 reads CASSLEVGPRANEKLFF. CDR3 nucleotides: TGCGCCAGCAGCTTGGAAGTCGGACCGAGAGCTAATGAAAAACTGTTTTTT. Drawing the rest from reference TRBV5-1 and TRBJ1-4, the complete variable domain is KAGVTQTPRYLIKTRGQQVTLSCSPISGHRSVSWYQQTPGQGLQFLFEYFSETQRNKGNFPGRFSGRQFSNSRSEMNVSTLELGDSALYLCASSLEVGPRANEKLFFGSGTQLSVL.

The rearrangement links TRBV30 to TRBJ2-3, with D perhaps TRBD1 (6 bases). The CDR3 contains 13 residues. Deletions cut 1 base from V and 8 bases from J, with 13 bases between. In germline, CDR1 is GTSNPN, CDR2 SVGIG (reference sequence). The chain's CDR3 is CAWSGQVPTTQYF. The CDR3 nucleotides read TGTGCCTGGAGTGGACAGGTACCTACTACGCAGTATTTT.

The chain combines TRBV5-6 with TRBJ1-1; D not certain. Germline V gene lookup returns CDR1 SGHDT and CDR2 YYEEEE. This CDR3 has 14 amino acids. Trimming shortened V by 2 bases and J by 4 bases, and 12 bases separated the two germline ends. CDR3 bases: TGTGCCAGCAGCTTCCGAAGTTTGCGCACTGAAGCTTTCTTT. Its protein is CASSFRSLRTEAFF.

J is TRBJ1-1 and V is TRBV30; 9 bases fit TRBD1. Germline CDR1 reads GTSNPN; CDR2 reads SVGIG (reference sequence). V lost 4 bases to trimming and J lost 1 base; unmatched junction nucleotides: 4. The CDR3 contains 14 residues. Here the CDR3 reads CAWIRQGGNTEAFF. In nucleotides, the CDR3 is TGTGCCTGGATTCGACAGGGGGGGAACACTGAAGCTTTCTTT.

The rearrangement uses TRBV2 and TRBJ1-1; 9 bases map to TRBD1. The CDR3 consists of 14 residues. CDR1 and CDR2 (germline): SNHLY, FYNNEI. The trim removed 1 base at V and 6 bases at J, leaving 3 bases unmatched. CDR3 protein: CASSEDGDRAEAFF. CDR3 bases: TGTGCCAGCAGTGAAGACGGGGACAGGGCTGAAGCTTTCTTT.

The chain joins TRBV7-3 to TRBJ2-2, with a weak D call TRBD2 (6 bases). The CDR3 extends over 15 amino acids. V shed 2 bases and J shed 4 bases, with 11 bases lying between them. The germline V gene has CDR1 SGHTA and CDR2 FQGTGA. The CDR3 region has the DNA TGTGCCAGCAGCTTATCCGGGAGTGGCACCGGGGAGCTGTTTTTT. The encoded protein is CASSLSGSGTGELFF.

This chain joins TRBV6-5 and TRBJ2-6; D gene ambiguous. Germline CDR1 MNHEY, CDR2 SVGAGI. The CDR3 is 15 amino acids. V lost 2 bases to trimming and J lost 4 bases, with 9 bases between them. CDR3 loop: CASSYALSGANVLTF. The CDR3 bases are TGTGCCAGCAGTTACGCTCTTTCCGGGGCCAACGTCCTGACTTTC.

The chain uses TRBV5-4 and TRBJ2-1, with D unclear. This CDR3 comprises 12 residues. Trimming removed 2 bases from V and 3 bases from J, with 3 bases in between. Germline assignment: CDR1 SGHNT and CDR2 YYREEE (reference sequence). The CDR3 coding sequence is TGTGCCAGCAGCTTCAGCTACAATGAGCAGTTCTTC. This encodes CASSFSYNEQFF.

V gene TRBV30 combines with J gene TRBJ1-3; D is perhaps TRBD1 (5 bases). Trimming cost V 5 bases and J 7 bases, with 18 bases left between them. CDR1 is GTSNPN and CDR2 is SVGIG in the germline V gene (reference sequence). The CDR3 runs 14 residues. Written as DNA, the CDR3 is TGTGCCTGGTCCAGACCTGGGGCCGGGAACACCATATATTTT. Translating it yields CAWSRPGAGNTIYF.

The V gene is TRBV2, the J gene TRBJ2-7; D is possibly TRBD2 (5 bases). The V and J ends lost 8 bases and 2 bases respectively, with 19 bases between them. The CDR3 is 15 amino acids. Germline V gene sequence: CDR1 SNHLY, CDR2 FYNNEI. CDR3 amino acids: CASRDLVSFPYEQYF. CDR3 DNA: TGTGCCAGCCGGGATCTCGTATCTTTTCCCTACGAGCAGTACTTC.

The chain has TRBV19 and TRBJ2-2, with D possibly being TRBD1 or TRBD2 (6 bases each). The CDR3 loop spans 15 amino acids. Germline CDR1 and CDR2: LNHDA and SQIVND (reference sequence). The V end lost 7 bases, the J end lost 2 bases, and 14 bases lay between the germline ends. The DNA of the CDR3 is TGTGCCAGTACCATAGGGGGGAGAAACACCGGGGAGCTGTTTTTT. Residues: CASTIGGRNTGELFF.

The chain employs TRBV27 and TRBJ2-7, with D unclear. This CDR3 has 14 amino acids. Germline CDR1 MNHEY, CDR2 SMNVEV (reference sequence). The V and J ends lost 5 bases and 6 bases respectively, with 17 bases between them. The CDR3 protein is CASSRMGFFSEQYF. DNA for the CDR3: TGTGCCAGCAGTCGAATGGGGTTTTTCTCCGAGCAGTACTTC.

This sequence joins TRBV5-1 and TRBJ2-2, with D possibly being TRBD2 (5 bases). Deletions cut 2 bases from V and 4 bases from J, with 9 bases between. CDR1 SGHRS and CDR2 YFSETQ come from the germline V gene. The length of the CDR3 is 14 residues. The CDR3 protein is CASSLTGSTGELFF. CDR3 in DNA: TGCGCCAGCAGCTTAACGGGGAGCACCGGGGAGCTGTTTTTT.

The chain couples TRBV28 to TRBJ2-7; 8 positions match TRBD1. The junction had 8 bases not matched to a gene; V was cut back by 6 bases and J by 1 base. CDR1 is MDHEN, CDR2 SYDVKM, per germline. The CDR3 has 15 residues. The CDR3 nucleotides are TGTGCCAGCAGCGGACCGGGACAGGAGTCCTACGAGCAGTACTTC. Translated: CASSGPGQESYEQYF. The full variable domain, its missing parts supplied by reference TRBV28 and TRBJ2-7, is DVKVTQSSRYLVKRTGEKVFLECVQDMDHENMFWYRQDPGLGLRLIYFSYDVKMKEKGDIPEGYSVSREKKERFSLILESASTNQTSMYLCASSGPGQESYEQYFGPGTRLTVT.

This chain uses TRBV5-1 with TRBJ2-5; 9 nucleotides line up with TRBD1. Germline lookup yields CDR1 SGHRS and CDR2 YFSETQ. Trimming took 4 bases from V and 10 from J; bases not matched to a gene: 23. The CDR3 contains 18 residues. CDR3 in amino acids: CASSHGQGKGTTPRRQYF. The CDR3 DNA reads as TGCGCCAGCAGCCACGGACAGGGGAAAGGAACCACCCCCAGGCGCCAGTACTTC.

As to this clone: The junction and the germline gene differ at one end; a read error may be behind it. The V call is TRBV5-1, the J call TRBJ2-7, with 9 bases fitting TRBD1. The CDR3 consists of 15 residues. Germline V CDR1 and CDR2: SGHRS, YFSETQ. CDR3 bases: TGCACCAGCAGCTTGGTGGGACAGGGAAGTGAAGAGCAGTACTTC. Its protein product is CTSSLVGQGSEEQYF.

The rearrangement uses TRBV30 and TRBJ2-3, with 7 bases lining up with TRBD2. Per germline, CDR1 GTSNPN and CDR2 SVGIG (reference sequence). With 7 bases clipped from V and 2 bases from J, the junction kept 12 bases outside the gene matches. The CDR3 consists of 15 residues. The CDR3 nucleotides read TGTGCCTTAAGCGGGGAACAGATCCACACAGATACGCAGTATTTT. Its translation is CALSGEQIHTDTQYF.

This clone is categorized as medium-sized (0.01 to 0.1%). V and J are TRBV27 and TRBJ2-7, with 7 positions matching TRBD2. J was trimmed by 7 bases and V by 4 bases; bases with no gene match: 7. Germline CDR1 reads MNHEY; CDR2 reads SMNVEV (reference sequence). The CDR3 has 13 amino acids. CDR3 bases: TGTGCCAGCAGTTCCGGGACTAAAGGGGAGCAGTACTTC. Encoded protein: CASSSGTKGEQYF.

In its sample, this clone was seen a few times. The rearrangement joins TRBV5-1 to TRBJ1-4; D unclear. V lost 1 base and J lost 1, with 17 bases in between. Per the germline V gene, CDR1 is SGHRS and CDR2 is YFSETQ. The length of the CDR3 is 18 residues. As DNA, the CDR3 is TGCGCCAGCAGCTTGACTCTCCGGGGTACGCTAACTAATGAAAAACTGTTTTTT. Its protein is CASSLTLRGTLTNEKLFF.

V and J are TRBV7-2 and TRBJ2-1; 12 nucleotides line up with TRBD2. Trimming removed 5 bases from V and 4 bases from J; junction bases left unmatched: 3. The CDR3 runs 15 residues. CDR1 is SGHTA, CDR2 FQGNSA, per germline. The CDR3 loop is CASSILAGGYNEQFF. The CDR3 DNA is TGTGCCAGCAGCATCCTAGCGGGGGGGTACAATGAGCAGTTCTTC.

In its sample, this clone was seen a few times. This chain uses TRBV6-1 with TRBJ1-5; D is uncertain. Germline loops: CDR1 MNHNS, CDR2 SASEGT. The CDR3 totals 12 residues. The V end lost 3 bases, the J end lost 9 bases, and 9 bases lay between the germline ends. The CDR3, as DNA: TGTGCCAGCAGTGACCCGGTGGCGCCCCAGCATTTT. Protein: CASSDPVAPQHF.

The CDR3 DNA sequence: TGTGCCAGCAGCTCGGACGGCCGGGGGGGCAATGAGCAGTTCTTC. As protein: CASSSDGRGGNEQFF. The chain joins TRBV7-3 to TRBJ2-1; 8 positions agree with TRBD2. Germline CDR1 is SGHTA and CDR2 is FQGTGA. Unmatched junction bases numbered 8, after V lost 4 bases and J lost 6 bases. The CDR3 has 15 amino acids.